These 15 T cell receptor beta chains share one sample of origin, sequenced in a study of cytomegalovirus exposure and HLA in healthy donors (dated by TCRdb to about 2017). The library was prepared using the immunoSEQ multiplex PCR assay. The multiplex PCR relied on a mix of 60 forward primers for TCR Vbeta segments and 13 reverse primers for TCR Jbeta segments. Here the immuneACCESS table is served through TCRdb, limited to in-frame sequences with V and J called. Missing clones are a known gap in these copies; in checked studies unresolved V genes cover under half, and the rest lacks a known reason. This sample has about 130,000 clones in its table, and roughly three quarters of those were observed once. The ten biggest clones cover approximately 1.7% of the sample. Sequencing was done on a sample of PBMCs. Receptors were obtained from a woman aged 40 to 50 in good health and CMV-seronegative.

The chain has TRBV7-2 and TRBJ2-5; D ambiguous. The J call is doubtful: the DNA matches TRBJ2-7 better. The length of the CDR3 is 11 residues. In germline, CDR1 is SGHTA, CDR2 FQGNSA. Here the CDR3 reads CASSTSYEQYF. The CDR3 DNA is TGTGCCAGCAGCACCTCCTACGAGCAGTACTTC.

This clone was seen a few times. J is TRBJ1-5 and V is TRBV15, with D possibly being TRBD1 (6 bases). The CDR3 spans 15 residues. From germline, CDR1 is LNHNV and CDR2 YYDKDF (reference sequence). The V end lost 1 base, the J end lost 5 bases, and 12 bases lay between the germline ends. The CDR3 nucleotides are TGTGCCACCAGCAGAGCGGCGGACAGCGATCAGCCCCAGCATTTT. This codes for CATSRAADSDQPQHF.

This clone has just one count. V and J are TRBV9 and TRBJ2-3; 10 bases map to TRBD1. The CDR3 contains 16 residues. The germline V gene encodes CDR1 SGDLS and CDR2 YYNGEE. V was clipped by 5 bases and J by 2 bases; unmatched bases: 8. CDR3 loop: CASSVPGQGNTDTQYF. The DNA for the CDR3 is TGTGCCAGCAGTGTACCGGGACAGGGGAACACAGATACGCAGTATTTT.

This clone was seen only a few times. The gene calls are TRBV20-1 and TRBJ2-2; the D is unclear. The length of the CDR3 is 11 residues. Per germline, CDR1 DFQATT and CDR2 SNEGSKA (reference sequence). Trimming shortened V by 7 bases and J by 4 bases, and 7 bases separated the two germline ends. In DNA, the CDR3 is TGCAGTGGTCCAGTCACCGGGGAGCTGTTTTTT. This sequence encodes CSGPVTGELFF.

This sequence joins TRBV19 and TRBJ1-4; TRBD1 is a possible D gene (6 bases). Trimming removed 9 bases at V and 8 bases at J, with 13 bases between. The CDR3 is made up of 12 amino acids. The germline V gene has CDR1 LNHDA and CDR2 SQIVND (reference sequence). The CDR3 sequence is CASRQVDEKLFF. The CDR3 nucleotides are TGTGCCAGCCGACAGGTTGACGAAAAACTGTTTTTT.

V is TRBV28 and J is TRBJ2-5; no reliable D call. The DNA end is more similar to TRBJ2-7, so the J call may be wrong. Germline CDR1 is MDHEN and CDR2 is SYDVKM. The CDR3 contains 13 residues. The CDR3 sequence: CATTASSSYEQYF. CDR3 bases: TGTGCCACCACGGCGTCTAGCTCCTACGAGCAGTACTTC.

The chain couples TRBV7-8 to TRBJ1-5; 9 bases map to TRBD1. The V gene end was trimmed by 3 bases and the J gene end by 4 bases; junction bases not matched to a gene: 7. The germline CDR1 and CDR2 sequences are SGHVS and FQNEAQ. The CDR3 length is 16 residues. CDR3 coding DNA: TGTGCCAGCAGCTTGTGGGGACAGGGTGGGAATCAGCCCCAGCATTTT. Amino acid sequence: CASSLWGQGGNQPQHF.

The J gene is TRBJ1-2, the V gene TRBV30; D ambiguous. V was trimmed by 0 bases and J by 2 bases, leaving 10 bases between them. CDR1 is GTSNPN and CDR2 is SVGIG in the germline V gene (reference sequence). The CDR3 length is 14 residues. The CDR3 reads CAWSVLPENYGYTF. CDR3 coding DNA: TGTGCCTGGAGTGTACTCCCCGAAAACTATGGCTACACCTTC.

This clone was seen a single time. The chain couples TRBV28 to TRBJ1-3; maybe TRBD1 (6 bases). V was clipped by 5 bases and J by 4 bases, with 12 bases between them. The CDR3 runs to 14 residues. Per germline, CDR1 MDHEN and CDR2 SYDVKM. CDR3 protein: CASSQQGLGNTIYF. The CDR3 DNA follows: TGTGCCAGCAGTCAACAGGGCCTCGGAAACACCATATATTTT.

The chain is built from TRBV5-6 and TRBJ2-2; D remains unclear. The V end was cut by 0 bases, the J end by 0 bases, with 6 bases between. The germline V gene has CDR1 SGHDT and CDR2 YYEEEE. The CDR3 consists of 15 residues. CDR3 nucleotide sequence: TGTGCCAGCAGCTTGGGGAGAACGAACACCGGGGAGCTGTTTTTT. It translates to CASSLGRTNTGELFF.

The chain uses TRBV28 and TRBJ2-7; D not certain. The CDR3 runs to 14 residues. Trimming removed 4 bases from V and 1 base from J, with 11 bases in between. Germline V lookup: CDR1 MDHEN, CDR2 SYDVKM. The CDR3 loop reads CASSSPESSYEQYF. CDR3 DNA: TGTGCCAGCAGTTCCCCTGAGTCGTCCTACGAGCAGTACTTC.

There are a few counts of this clone. V gene TRBV15 combines with J gene TRBJ1-4; D gene unclear. The V end was cut by 3 bases, the J end by 8 bases, with 13 bases between. This CDR3 region has 14 residues. Germline-derived CDR1 and CDR2 are LNHNV and YYDKDF (reference sequence). CDR3 bases: TGTGCCACCAGCAGTCTCCAGGCTTTAGAAAAACTGTTTTTT. Protein: CATSSLQALEKLFF.

The CDR3 DNA reads TGCGCCAGCAGCTTGGCCGGGACTAGCGGGAGCGGCACAGATACGCAGTATTTT. As protein: CASSLAGTSGSGTDTQYF. V usage is TRBV5-1 and J usage is TRBJ2-3, with 14 bases aligning to TRBD2. This CDR3 spans 18 amino acids. The V and J ends lost 0 bases and 1 base, in that order; junction bases with no gene match: 4. Germline V gene data show CDR1 as SGHRS and CDR2 as YFSETQ.

This clone was counted only a few times. The genes are TRBV4-2 and TRBJ2-1, with 8 nucleotides matching TRBD2. The CDR3 is 17 amino acids. J lost 7 bases, V lost 0 bases, and 11 bases had no gene match. Germline CDR1 is LGHNA and CDR2 is YNFKEQ. The CDR3 nucleotides are TGTGCCAGCAGCCAAGATCAGGGACTAGTTGGGGTGAATGAGCAGTTCTTC. Translation gives CASSQDQGLVGVNEQFF.

A few counts support this clone. This sequence joins TRBV6-1 and TRBJ2-1; weak D call: TRBD2 (5 bases). The CDR3 covers 14 residues. V lost 6 bases to trimming and J lost 9 bases, with 18 bases between them. Germline values: CDR1 MNHNS, CDR2 SASEGT. The CDR3 coding sequence is TGTGCCAGCAGGTCCACTTATGCGAGGGTTGAGCAGTTCTTC. Translated, it gives CASRSTYARVEQFF.